A single sample is the source of the 8 T cell receptor beta chains below, sequenced in a study of T cell clonality in common variable immunodeficiency. Method: immunoSEQ multiplex PCR; TCRdb's copy keeps in-frame clones and lacks some. The sample has 45,000 to 70,000 clones, none seen only once. The sequencing input was peripheral blood mononuclear cells. Receptors originate from a person between 18 and 69 years old in good health.

In this sample, this clone turned up many times. The sequence runs out 3 residues before the end of the CDR3; the remainder is reconstructed from the germline J gene. This rearrangement joins TRBV27 to TRBJ1-1; 7 bases match TRBD1. CDR1 and CDR2 (germline): MNHEY, SMNVEV (reference sequence). The CDR3 runs to 14 residues. Losses at the gene ends were 5 bases for V and 4 bases for J; bases not matched to a gene: 7. CDR3 amino acids: CASSPTGVSTEAFF. The sequenced part of the CDR3 DNA is TGTGCCAGCAGTCCTACAGGGGTTAGCACTGAA.

There are many counts of this clone. The read stops 3 residues short of the end of the CDR3; the missing end is completed from the germline J gene. The J gene is TRBJ2-7, the V gene TRBV12-3 or TRBV12-4, with no clear D. This CDR3 region has 13 residues. V was cut by 4 bases and J by 2 bases, with 9 bases left in between. CDR3 residues: CASSSTVTYEQYF. The CDR3 bases that were read are TGTGCCAGCAGTTCCACGGTAACCTACGAG.

Many counts were recorded for this clone. The read comes to an end 3 residues before the CDR3 does, leaving the germline J gene to fill in the end. The V gene is TRBV20-1, the J gene TRBJ2-3; TRBD1 aligns across 8 bases. V dropped 1 base and J dropped 2; count of bases not matched to a gene: 2. The germline V gene encodes CDR1 DFQATT and CDR2 SNEGSKA (reference sequence). CDR3 length: 14 amino acids. The sequenced part of the CDR3 DNA is TGCAGTGCTAGAGTGACAGGGGACACAGATACG. It encodes CSARVTGDTDT. The entire CDR3 reads CSARVTGDTDTQYF.

This clone was picked up many times. Here the CDR3 reads CASSITTGVNEKLFF. The covered CDR3 bases are TGTGCCAGTAGTATAACGACAGGGGTTAATGAAAAA. V usage is TRBV19 and J usage is TRBJ1-4, with 8 bases aligning to TRBD1. The CDR3 goes on 3 residues after the read ends, and that part is filled in from the germline J gene. V was clipped by 2 bases and J by 4 bases; unmatched bases: 3. The germline V gene has CDR1 LNHDA and CDR2 SQIVND (reference sequence). This CDR3 is built from 15 residues. Filled out from reference TRBV19 and TRBJ1-4, the complete variable domain reads DGGITQSPKYLFRKEGQNVTLSCEQNLNHDAMYWYRQDPGQGLRLIYYSQIVNDFQKGDIAEGYSVSREKKESFPLTVTSAQKNPTAFYLCASSITTGVNEKLFFGSGTQLSVL.

The table lists this clone with many counts. The read terminates 3 residues before the CDR3 end, so the remaining end is supplied by the germline J gene. The V call is TRBV14, the J call TRBJ1-1, with D uncertain. The length of the CDR3 is 14 residues. Germline lookup yields CDR1 SGHDN and CDR2 FVKESK. V gave up 2 bases and J gave up 3 bases, with 10 bases separating them. The sequenced part of the CDR3 DNA is TGTGCCAGCAGCCAAACCGGGGAGGACACTGAA. As protein: CASSQTGEDTE. The entire CDR3 sequence reads CASSQTGEDTEAFF.

In this sample, this clone turned up many times. The CDR3 sequence is CASSSETGRTQYF. The covered CDR3 bases are TGTGCCAGCAGCAGCGAGACAGGGAGGACC. The chain carries TRBV5-6 and TRBJ2-5, with 7 bases lining up with TRBD1. The missing CDR3 end, 3 residues past where the read stops, is filled in from the germline J gene. In germline, CDR1 is SGHDT, CDR2 YYEEEE. The CDR3 loop spans 13 amino acids. The J segment lost 7 bases and the V segment lost 4 bases, leaving 7 bases of the junction unmatched.

In its sample, this clone was seen many times. CDR3 DNA (partial): TGCGCCAGCAGGGCTGGACAGGGTGGCCCCTACGAG. It specifies CASRAGQGGPYE. The full CDR3 is CASRAGQGGPYEQYF. V usage is TRBV10-1 and J usage is TRBJ2-7; 8 nucleotides agree with TRBD1. The CDR3 end lies 3 residues beyond the end of the read and is filled in from the germline J gene. This CDR3 spans 15 amino acids. Trimming at V came to 6 bases and at J to 2 bases, leaving 9 bases not matched to a gene. In germline, CDR1 is WNHNN, CDR2 SYGVQD (reference sequence).

This clone was seen many times. The read is 3 residues too short to cover the CDR3 end, so that end is filled in from the germline J gene. The chain joins TRBV5-1 to TRBJ1-1; 8 nucleotides agree with TRBD1. Unmatched junction bases numbered 6, after V lost 4 bases and J lost 4 bases. Germline V lookup: CDR1 SGHRS, CDR2 YFSETQ. This CDR3 has 14 amino acids. The CDR3 bases that were read are TGCGCCAGCAGCCCTCGGACAGGGAGCACTGAA. This gives the protein CASSPRTGSTE. The CDR3 reads in full as CASSPRTGSTEAFF. The full variable domain, in which reference TRBV5-1 and TRBJ1-1 provide the parts outside the CDR3, is KAGVTQTPRYLIKTRGQQVTLSCSPISGHRSVSWYQQTPGQGLQFLFEYFSETQRNKGNFPGRFSGRQFSNSRSEMNVSTLELGDSALYLCASSPRTGSTEAFFGQGTRLTVV.